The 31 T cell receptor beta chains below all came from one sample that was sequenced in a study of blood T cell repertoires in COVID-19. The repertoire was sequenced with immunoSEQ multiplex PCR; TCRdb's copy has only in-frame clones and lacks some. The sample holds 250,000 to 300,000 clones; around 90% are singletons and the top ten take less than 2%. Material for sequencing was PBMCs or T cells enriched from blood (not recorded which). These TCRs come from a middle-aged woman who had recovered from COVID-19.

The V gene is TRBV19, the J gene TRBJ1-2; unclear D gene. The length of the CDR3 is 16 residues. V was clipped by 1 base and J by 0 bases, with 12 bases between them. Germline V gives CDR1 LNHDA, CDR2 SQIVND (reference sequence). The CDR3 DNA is TGTGCCAGTAGTATAGGAGGGCAGCTTGCTAACTATGGCTACACCTTC. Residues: CASSIGGQLANYGYTF.

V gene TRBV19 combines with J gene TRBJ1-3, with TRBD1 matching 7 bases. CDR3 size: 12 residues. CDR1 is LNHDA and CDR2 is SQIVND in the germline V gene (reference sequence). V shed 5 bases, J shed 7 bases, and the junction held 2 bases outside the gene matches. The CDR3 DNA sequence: TGTGCCAGTAGTCCCAGGGGGAACACCATATATTTT. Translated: CASSPRGNTIYF.

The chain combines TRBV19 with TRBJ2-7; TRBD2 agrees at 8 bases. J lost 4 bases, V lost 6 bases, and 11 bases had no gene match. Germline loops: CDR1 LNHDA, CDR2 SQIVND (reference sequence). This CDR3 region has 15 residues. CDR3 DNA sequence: TGTGCCAGTAGAACCACCGGGACTAGAACGTACGAGCAGTACTTC. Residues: CASRTTGTRTYEQYF.

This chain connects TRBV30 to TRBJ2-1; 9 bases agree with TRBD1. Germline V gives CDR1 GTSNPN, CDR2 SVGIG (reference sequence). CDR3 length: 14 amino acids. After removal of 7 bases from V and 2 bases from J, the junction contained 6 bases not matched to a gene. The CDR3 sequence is CASSQGATYNEQFF. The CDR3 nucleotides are TGTGCCTCCTCACAGGGGGCTACCTACAATGAGCAGTTCTTC.

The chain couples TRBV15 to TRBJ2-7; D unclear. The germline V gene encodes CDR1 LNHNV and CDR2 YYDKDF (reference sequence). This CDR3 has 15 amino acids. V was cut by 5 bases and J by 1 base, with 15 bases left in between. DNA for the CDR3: TGTGCCACCAGCCCGAGAGAGGCCGGATCCTACGAGCAGTACTTC. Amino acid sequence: CATSPREAGSYEQYF.

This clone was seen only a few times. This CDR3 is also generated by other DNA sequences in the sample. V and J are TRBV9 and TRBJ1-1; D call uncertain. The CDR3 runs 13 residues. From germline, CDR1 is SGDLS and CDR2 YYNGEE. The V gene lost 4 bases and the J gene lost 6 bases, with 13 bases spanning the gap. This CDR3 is CASSPRAISEAFF. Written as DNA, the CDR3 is TGTGCCAGCAGCCCGCGGGCCATTTCTGAAGCTTTCTTT.

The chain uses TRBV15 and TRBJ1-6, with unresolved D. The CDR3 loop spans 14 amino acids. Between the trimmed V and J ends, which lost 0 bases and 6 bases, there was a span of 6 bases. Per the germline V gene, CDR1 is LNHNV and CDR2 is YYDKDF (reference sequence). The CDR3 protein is CATSRDLANSPLHF. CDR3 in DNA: TGTGCCACCAGCAGAGATCTGGCTAATTCACCCCTCCACTTT.

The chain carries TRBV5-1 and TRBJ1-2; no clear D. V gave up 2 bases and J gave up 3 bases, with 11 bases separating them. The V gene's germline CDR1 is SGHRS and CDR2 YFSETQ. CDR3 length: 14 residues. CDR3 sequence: CASSLSGIDYGYTF. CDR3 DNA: TGCGCCAGCAGCTTATCCGGTATCGACTATGGCTACACCTTC. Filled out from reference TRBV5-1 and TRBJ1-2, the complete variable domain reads KAGVTQTPRYLIKTRGQQVTLSCSPISGHRSVSWYQQTPGQGLQFLFEYFSETQRNKGNFPGRFSGRQFSNSRSEMNVSTLELGDSALYLCASSLSGIDYGYTFGSGTRLTVV.

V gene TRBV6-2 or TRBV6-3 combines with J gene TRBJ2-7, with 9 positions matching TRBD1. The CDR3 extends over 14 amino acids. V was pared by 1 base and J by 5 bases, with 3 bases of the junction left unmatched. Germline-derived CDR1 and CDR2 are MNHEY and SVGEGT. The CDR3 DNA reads TGTGCCAGCAGTTACTTAGGGACAGGGAACGAGCAGTACTTC. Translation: CASSYLGTGNEQYF.

CDR3 amino acids: CASSVSGGAEADTQYF. The CDR3 nucleotides are TGTGCCAGCAGTGTCAGCGGGGGGGCCGAAGCAGATACGCAGTATTTT. The chain carries TRBV2 and TRBJ2-3; 10 positions agree with TRBD2. The V gene end was trimmed by 4 bases and the J gene end by 4 bases; junction bases not matched to a gene: 8. Per the germline V gene, CDR1 is SNHLY and CDR2 is FYNNEI. The CDR3 runs to 16 residues.

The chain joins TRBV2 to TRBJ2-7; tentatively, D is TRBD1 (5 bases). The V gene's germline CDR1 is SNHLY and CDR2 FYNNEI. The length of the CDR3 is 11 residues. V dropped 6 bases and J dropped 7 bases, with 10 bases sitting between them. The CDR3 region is CASRGAGEQYF. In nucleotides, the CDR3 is TGTGCCAGCAGAGGGGCCGGGGAGCAGTACTTC. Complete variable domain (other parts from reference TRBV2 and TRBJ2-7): EPEVTQTPSHQVTQMGQEVILRCVPISNHLYFYWYRQILGQKVEFLVSFYNNEISEKSEIFDDQFSVERPDGSNFTLKIRSTKLEDSAMYFCASRGAGEQYFGPGTRLTVT.

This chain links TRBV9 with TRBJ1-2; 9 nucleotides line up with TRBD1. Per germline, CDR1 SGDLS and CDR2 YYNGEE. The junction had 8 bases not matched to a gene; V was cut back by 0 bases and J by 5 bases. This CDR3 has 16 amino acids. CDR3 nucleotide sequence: TGTGCCAGCAGCGTAGATCAGGGACAGGGTGGGTATGGCTACACCTTC. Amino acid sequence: CASSVDQGQGGYGYTF.

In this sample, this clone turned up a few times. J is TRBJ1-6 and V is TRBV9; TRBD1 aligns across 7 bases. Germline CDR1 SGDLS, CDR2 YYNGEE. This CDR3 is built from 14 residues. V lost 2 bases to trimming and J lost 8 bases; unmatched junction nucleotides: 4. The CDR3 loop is CASSVTGSDSPLHF. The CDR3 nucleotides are TGTGCCAGCAGCGTGACAGGGTCGGATTCACCCCTCCACTTT.

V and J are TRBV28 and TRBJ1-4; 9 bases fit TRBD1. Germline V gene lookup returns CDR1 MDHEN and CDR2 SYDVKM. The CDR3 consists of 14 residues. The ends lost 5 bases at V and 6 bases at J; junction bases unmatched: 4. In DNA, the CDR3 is TGTGCCAGCAGTGCGGGACAGGGACATGAAAAACTGTTTTTT. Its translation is CASSAGQGHEKLFF. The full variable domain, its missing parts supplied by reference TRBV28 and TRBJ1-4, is DVKVTQSSRYLVKRTGEKVFLECVQDMDHENMFWYRQDPGLGLRLIYFSYDVKMKEKGDIPEGYSVSREKKERFSLILESASTNQTSMYLCASSAGQGHEKLFFGSGTQLSVL.

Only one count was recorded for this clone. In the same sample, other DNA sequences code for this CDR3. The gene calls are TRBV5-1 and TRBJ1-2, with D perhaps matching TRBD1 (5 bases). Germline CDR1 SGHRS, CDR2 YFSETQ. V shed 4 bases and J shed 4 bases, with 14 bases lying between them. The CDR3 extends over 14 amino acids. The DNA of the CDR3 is TGCGCCAGCAGCCCGGGTCAGGGCGGCTATGGCTACACCTTC. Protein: CASSPGQGGYGYTF.

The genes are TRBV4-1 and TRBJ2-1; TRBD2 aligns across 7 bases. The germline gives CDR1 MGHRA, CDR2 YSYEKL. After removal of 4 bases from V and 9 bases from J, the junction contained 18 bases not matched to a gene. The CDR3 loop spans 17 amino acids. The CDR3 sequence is CASSLFARAGLQGEQFF. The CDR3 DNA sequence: TGCGCCAGCAGCCTTTTCGCCAGAGCGGGGCTACAAGGTGAGCAGTTCTTC.

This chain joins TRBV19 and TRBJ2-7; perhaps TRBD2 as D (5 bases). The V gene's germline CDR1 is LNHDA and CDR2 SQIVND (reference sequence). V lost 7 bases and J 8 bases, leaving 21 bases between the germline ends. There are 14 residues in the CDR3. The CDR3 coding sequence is TGTGCCAGTACCGCCGGGAATCGGCCCACCAAGCAGTACTTC. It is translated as CASTAGNRPTKQYF.

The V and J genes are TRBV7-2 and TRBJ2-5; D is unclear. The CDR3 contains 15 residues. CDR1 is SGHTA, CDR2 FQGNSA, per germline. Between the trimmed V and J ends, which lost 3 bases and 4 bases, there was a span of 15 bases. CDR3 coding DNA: TGTGCCAGCAGCTTTGGCAGACAAACCAGAGAGACCCAGTACTTC. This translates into CASSFGRQTRETQYF.

CDR3 protein: CASSGGPSHNSPLHF. In DNA, the CDR3 is TGTGCCAGCAGCGGGGGACCTTCTCATAATTCACCCCTCCACTTT. The genes are TRBV6-5 and TRBJ1-6; a weak D match, TRBD1 (5 bases). This CDR3 is 15 amino acids long. Germline-derived CDR1 and CDR2 are MNHEY and SVGAGI. With 6 bases removed from V and 5 bases from J, the gap between germline ends came to 14 bases.

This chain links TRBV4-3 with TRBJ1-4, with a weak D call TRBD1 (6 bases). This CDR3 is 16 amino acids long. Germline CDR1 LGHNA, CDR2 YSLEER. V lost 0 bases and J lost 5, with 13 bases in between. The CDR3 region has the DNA TGCGCCAGCAGCCAAGATGTCCAGGGGTTAAATGAAAAACTGTTTTTT. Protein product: CASSQDVQGLNEKLFF.

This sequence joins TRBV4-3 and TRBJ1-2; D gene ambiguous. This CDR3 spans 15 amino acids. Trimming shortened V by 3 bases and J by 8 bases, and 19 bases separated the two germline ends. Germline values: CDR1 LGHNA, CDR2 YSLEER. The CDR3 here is CASSHIPGESGGYTF. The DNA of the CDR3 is TGCGCCAGCAGCCACATACCGGGAGAATCAGGAGGCTACACCTTC.

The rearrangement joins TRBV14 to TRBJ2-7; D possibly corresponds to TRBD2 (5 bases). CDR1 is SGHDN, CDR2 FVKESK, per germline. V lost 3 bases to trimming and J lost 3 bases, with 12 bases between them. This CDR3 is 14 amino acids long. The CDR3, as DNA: TGTGCCAGCAGCCACACAGAGGGTGTCTACGAGCAGTACTTC. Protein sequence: CASSHTEGVYEQYF.

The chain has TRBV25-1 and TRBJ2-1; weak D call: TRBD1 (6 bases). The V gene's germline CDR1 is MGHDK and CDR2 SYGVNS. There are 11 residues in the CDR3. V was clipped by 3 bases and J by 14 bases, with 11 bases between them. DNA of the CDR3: TGTGCCAGCAGTGAGGCGGCAGGGGAGTTCTTC. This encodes CASSEAAGEFF.

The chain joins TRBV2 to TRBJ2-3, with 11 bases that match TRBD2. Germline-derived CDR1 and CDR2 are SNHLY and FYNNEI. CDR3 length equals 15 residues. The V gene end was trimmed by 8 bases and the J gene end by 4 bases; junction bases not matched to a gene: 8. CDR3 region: CASANIAGGADTQYF. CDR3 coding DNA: TGTGCCAGCGCAAACATAGCGGGAGGGGCAGATACGCAGTATTTT.

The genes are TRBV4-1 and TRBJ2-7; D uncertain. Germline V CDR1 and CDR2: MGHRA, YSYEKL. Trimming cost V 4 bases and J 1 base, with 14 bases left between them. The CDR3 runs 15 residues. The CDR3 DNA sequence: TGCGCCAGCAGCCCGGGTTACACGAGATCCTACGAGCAGTACTTC. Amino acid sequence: CASSPGYTRSYEQYF.

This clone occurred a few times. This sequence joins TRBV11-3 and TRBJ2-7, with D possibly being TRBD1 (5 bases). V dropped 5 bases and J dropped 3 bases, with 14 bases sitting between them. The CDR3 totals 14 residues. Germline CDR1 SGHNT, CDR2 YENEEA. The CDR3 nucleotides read TGTGCCAGCAGCCCAGCCGCGCAGGGCTACGAGCAGTACTTC. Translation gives CASSPAAQGYEQYF. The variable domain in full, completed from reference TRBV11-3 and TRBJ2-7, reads EAGVVQSPRYKIIEKKQPVAFWCNPISGHNTLYWYLQNLGQGPELLIRYENEEAVDDSQLPKDRFSAERLKGVDSTLKIQPAELGDSAVYLCASSPAAQGYEQYFGPGTRLTVT.

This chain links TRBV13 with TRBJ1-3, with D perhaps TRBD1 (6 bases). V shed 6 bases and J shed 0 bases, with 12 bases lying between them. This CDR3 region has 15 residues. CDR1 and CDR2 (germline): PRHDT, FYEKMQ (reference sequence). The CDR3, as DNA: TGTGCCAGCAGTTACAACAGGGCCTCTGGAAACACCATATATTTT. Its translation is CASSYNRASGNTIYF. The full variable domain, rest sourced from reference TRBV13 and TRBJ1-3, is AAGVIQSPRHLIKEKRETATLKCYPIPRHDTVYWYQQGPGQDPQFLISFYEKMQSDKGSIPDRFSAQQFSDYHSELNMSSLELGDSALYFCASSYNRASGNTIYFGEGSWLTVV.

The CDR3 DNA is TGTGCCAGCTCATCATCCTATGGGGCTAATCAGCCCCAGCATTTT. Residues: CASSSSYGANQPQHF. The rearrangement links TRBV18 to TRBJ1-5, with D perhaps matching TRBD1 (5 bases). Germline V gene data show CDR1 as KGHSH and CDR2 as LQKENI. This CDR3 is 15 amino acids long. V gave up 5 bases and J gave up 4 bases, with 15 bases separating them. The complete variable domain, with remaining parts taken from reference TRBV18 and TRBJ1-5, reads NAGVMQNPRHLVRRRGQEARLRCSPMKGHSHVYWYRQLPEEGLKFMVYLQKENIIDESGMPKERFSAEFPKEGPSILRIQQVVRGDSAAYFCASSSSYGANQPQHFGDGTRLSIL.

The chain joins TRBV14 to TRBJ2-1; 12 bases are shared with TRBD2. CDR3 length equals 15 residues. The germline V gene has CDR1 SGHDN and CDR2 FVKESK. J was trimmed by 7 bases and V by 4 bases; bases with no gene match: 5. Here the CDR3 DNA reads TGTGCCAGCAGCCTTGCTAGCGGGAGGGATAATGAGCAGTTCTTC. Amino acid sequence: CASSLASGRDNEQFF.

CDR3 loop: CAWSERAPQPQHF. DNA of the CDR3: TGTGCCTGGAGTGAGAGAGCTCCTCAGCCCCAGCATTTT. The chain recombines TRBV30 with TRBJ1-5; the D is unclear. This CDR3 has 13 residues. Germline-derived CDR1 and CDR2 are GTSNPN and SVGIG (reference sequence). V dropped 1 base and J dropped 6 bases, with 10 bases sitting between them.

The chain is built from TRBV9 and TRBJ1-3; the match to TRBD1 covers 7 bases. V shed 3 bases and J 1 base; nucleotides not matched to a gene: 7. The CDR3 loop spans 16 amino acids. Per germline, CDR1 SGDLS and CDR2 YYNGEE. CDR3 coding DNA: TGTGCCAGCAGCGGAGACAGGGTACTGTCTGGAAACACCATATATTTT. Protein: CASSGDRVLSGNTIYF.